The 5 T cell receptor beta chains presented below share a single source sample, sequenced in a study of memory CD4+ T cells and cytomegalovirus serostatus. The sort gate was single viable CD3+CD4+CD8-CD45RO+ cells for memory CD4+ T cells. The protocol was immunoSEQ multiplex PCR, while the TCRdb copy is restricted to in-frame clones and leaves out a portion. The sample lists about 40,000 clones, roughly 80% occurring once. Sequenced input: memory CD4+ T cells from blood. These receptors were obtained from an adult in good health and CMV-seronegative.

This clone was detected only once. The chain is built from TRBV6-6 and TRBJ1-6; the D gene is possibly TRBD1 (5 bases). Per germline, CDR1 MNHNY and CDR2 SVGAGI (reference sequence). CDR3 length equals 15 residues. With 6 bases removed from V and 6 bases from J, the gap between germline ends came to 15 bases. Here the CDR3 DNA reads TGTGCCAGCAGCTCGATCGGGCAGGGTAATTCACCCCTCCACTTT. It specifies CASSSIGQGNSPLHF.

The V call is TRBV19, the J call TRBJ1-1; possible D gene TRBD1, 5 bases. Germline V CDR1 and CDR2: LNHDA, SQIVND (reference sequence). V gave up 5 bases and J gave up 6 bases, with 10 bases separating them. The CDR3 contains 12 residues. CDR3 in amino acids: CASSAGKAEAFF. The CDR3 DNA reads TGTGCCAGTAGTGCAGGGAAGGCTGAAGCTTTCTTT.

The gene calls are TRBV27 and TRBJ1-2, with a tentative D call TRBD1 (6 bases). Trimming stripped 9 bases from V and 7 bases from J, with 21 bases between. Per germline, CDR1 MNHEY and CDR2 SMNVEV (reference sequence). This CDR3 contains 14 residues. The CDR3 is CASRMTGGAGGYTF. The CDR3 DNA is TGTGCCAGTAGAATGACGGGGGGCGCGGGTGGCTACACCTTC.

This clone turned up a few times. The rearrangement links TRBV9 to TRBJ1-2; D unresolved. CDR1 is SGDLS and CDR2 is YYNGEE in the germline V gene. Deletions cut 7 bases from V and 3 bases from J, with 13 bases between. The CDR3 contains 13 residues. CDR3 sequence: CASRSGLDYGYTF. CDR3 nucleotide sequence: TGTGCCAGCCGCTCCGGATTGGACTATGGCTACACCTTC.

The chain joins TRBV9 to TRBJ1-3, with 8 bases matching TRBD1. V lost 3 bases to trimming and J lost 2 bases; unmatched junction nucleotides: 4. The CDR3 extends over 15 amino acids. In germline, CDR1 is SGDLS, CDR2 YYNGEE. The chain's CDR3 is CASSEGQDPGNTIYF. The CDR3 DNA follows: TGTGCCAGCAGCGAGGGACAGGATCCTGGAAACACCATATATTTT.